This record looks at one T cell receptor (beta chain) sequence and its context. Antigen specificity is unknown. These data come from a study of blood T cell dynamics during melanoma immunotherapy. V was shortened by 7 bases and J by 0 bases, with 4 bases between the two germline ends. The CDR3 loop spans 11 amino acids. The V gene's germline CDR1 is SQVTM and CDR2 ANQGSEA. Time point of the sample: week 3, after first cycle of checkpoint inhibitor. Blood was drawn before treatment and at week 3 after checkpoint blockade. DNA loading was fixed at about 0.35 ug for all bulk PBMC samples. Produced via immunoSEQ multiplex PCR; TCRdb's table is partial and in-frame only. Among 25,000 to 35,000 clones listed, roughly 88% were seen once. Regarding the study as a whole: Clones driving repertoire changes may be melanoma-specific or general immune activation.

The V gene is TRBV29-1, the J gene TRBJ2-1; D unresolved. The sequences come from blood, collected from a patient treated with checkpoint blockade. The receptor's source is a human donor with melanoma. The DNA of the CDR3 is TGCAGCGCAGCCTCCTACAATGAGCAGTTCTTC. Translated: CSAASYNEQFF.